These 25 T cell receptor beta chains were sequenced from one sample in a study of regulatory T cells in long-lasting Graves disease. Both iRepertoire HTBI primers and Arm-PCR of CDR3 regions were used to build the TCR beta libraries. TCRdb re-analysed the multiplex PCR reads in MiXCR, keeping a single row per CDR3 protein. The data show about 330,000 distinct CDR3 sequences, with roughly 16% seen just once and roughly 21% held by the top ten. Indicated time point: newly diagnosed GD, antithyroid drugs for less than 3 months. From RNA extracted from PBMCs, the TCR library was made. The data also belong to a second study, concerning T cells in Graves' hyperthyroidism and ophthalmopathy.

Sequencing was performed on peripheral blood mononuclear cells (PBMCs), taken at new diagnosis, from a patient treated with antithyroid drugs. The receptors stem from a young woman with Graves disease.

The chain links TRBV7-2 to TRBJ2-2, with 7 bases fitting TRBD2. Unmatched junction bases numbered 7, after V lost 5 bases and J lost 4 bases. Germline CDR1 and CDR2: SGHTA and FQGNSA. The length of the CDR3 is 15 residues. As DNA, the CDR3 is TGTGCCAGCAGCCATCGCGGGGAGGGCACCGGGGAGCTGTTTTTT. Translated, it gives CASSHRGEGTGELFF.

This clonotype was observed at least ten times. This chain connects TRBV11-2 to TRBJ1-1, with TRBD1 matching 7 bases. CDR3 length equals 14 residues. The germline gives CDR1 SGHAT, CDR2 FQNNGV. Unmatched junction bases numbered 9, after V lost 1 base and J lost 10 bases. In DNA, the CDR3 is TGTGCCAGCAGCTTAGGGACAGGCCGGGTGGGAGCTTTCTTT. Translation: CASSLGTGRVGAFF.

Many counts were recorded for this clonotype. This rearrangement joins TRBV20-1 to TRBJ2-1; 9 bases line up with TRBD2. This CDR3 region has 17 residues. The germline gives CDR1 DFQATT, CDR2 SNEGSKA (reference sequence). With 1 base clipped from V and 0 bases from J, the junction kept 7 bases outside the gene matches. The CDR3 region is CSARASGVLSSYNEQFF. CDR3 DNA: TGCAGTGCTAGAGCTAGCGGGGTCCTTAGCTCCTACAATGAGCAGTTCTTC.

This clonotype was detected ten times or more. The rearrangement joins TRBV3-1 to TRBJ2-1; D unresolved. This CDR3 is built from 18 residues. The germline gives CDR1 LGHDT, CDR2 YNNKEL (reference sequence). V gave up 1 base and J gave up 7 bases, with 23 bases separating them. This CDR3 reads CASSQVGTMGLARNEQFF. CDR3 nucleotides: TGTGCCAGCAGCCAAGTCGGCACTATGGGATTGGCTAGGAATGAGCAGTTCTTC.

This clonotype was picked up many times. The chain recombines TRBV20-1 with TRBJ2-2; 7 nucleotides agree with TRBD1. The V segment lost 1 base and the J segment 3 bases; nucleotides outside the gene matches: 8. Germline V gene sequence: CDR1 DFQATT, CDR2 SNEGSKA (reference sequence). There are 16 residues in the CDR3. CDR3 nucleotide sequence: TGCAGTGCTAGAGGCTACAGGGGTGGCGACACCGGGGAGCTGTTTTTT. Its translation is CSARGYRGGDTGELFF.

This clonotype was seen a few times. The chain employs TRBV14 and TRBJ2-1, with no clear D. The CDR3 has 16 amino acids. Deletions cut 4 bases from V and 5 bases from J, with 18 bases between. Germline CDR1 is SGHDN and CDR2 is FVKESK. This CDR3 reads CASSRFRVPANNEQFF. CDR3 in DNA: TGTGCCAGCAGCCGCTTCCGGGTCCCCGCAAACAATGAGCAGTTCTTC.

This clonotype was counted many times. The CDR3 coding sequence is TGTGCCAGCAGCTTAGTCCCAGGGGTTGAGCAGTTCTTC. Amino acid sequence: CASSLVPGVEQFF. The genes are TRBV7-8 and TRBJ2-1; possible D gene TRBD1, 6 bases. The CDR3 has 13 residues. Trimming shortened V by 1 base and J by 9 bases, and 10 bases separated the two germline ends. The germline V gene has CDR1 SGHVS and CDR2 FQNEAQ. Full variable domain (rest looked up from reference TRBV7-8 and TRBJ2-1): GAGVSQSPRYKVAKRGQDVALRCDPISGHVSLFWYQQALGQGPEFLTYFQNEAQLDKSGLPSDRFFAERPEGSVSTLKIQRTQQEDSAVYLCASSLVPGVEQFFGPGTRLTVL.

This sequence joins TRBV27 and TRBJ1-3; 8 bases agree with TRBD1. The length of the CDR3 is 15 residues. The junction had 8 bases not matched to a gene; V was cut back by 4 bases and J by 6 bases. Germline V lookup: CDR1 MNHEY, CDR2 SMNVEV (reference sequence). The CDR3 sequence is CASSSGRGRVNTIYF. DNA for the CDR3: TGTGCCAGCAGTTCAGGCAGGGGGCGTGTAAACACCATATATTTT.

Note on this clonotype: The junction shows a germline mismatch at one end, possibly a read error. V gene TRBV11-2 combines with J gene TRBJ1-6; the D is unclear. Germline CDR1 is SGHAT and CDR2 is FQNNGV. The CDR3 is 14 residues long. The DNA for the CDR3 is TGTGCCGGCAGCTTCAAAGCATCTGGTTCACCCCTCCACTTT. As protein: CAGSFKASGSPLHF.

V is TRBV3-1 and J is TRBJ2-1, with 7 positions matching TRBD1. V was clipped by 5 bases and J by 9 bases; unmatched bases: 10. Germline lookup yields CDR1 LGHDT and CDR2 YNNKEL (reference sequence). CDR3 length equals 14 residues. This CDR3 reads CASSSLDDRVEQFF. The CDR3 DNA reads as TGTGCCAGCAGCTCGCTCGACGACAGGGTTGAGCAGTTCTTC.

The rearrangement links TRBV10-3 to TRBJ2-1, with 9 bases matching TRBD1. Looked up from germline, CDR1 is ENHRY and CDR2 is SYGVKD. The ends lost 5 bases at V and 7 bases at J; junction bases unmatched: 9. This CDR3 contains 15 residues. CDR3 amino acids: CAISFDRGSSNEQFF. The CDR3 DNA follows: TGTGCCATCAGTTTTGACAGGGGGTCTTCAAATGAGCAGTTCTTC.

This clonotype is medium-sized by share. The chain links TRBV11-2 to TRBJ2-5, with 9 bases aligning to TRBD2. CDR3 length: 16 residues. The germline gives CDR1 SGHAT, CDR2 FQNNGV. V shed 4 bases and J 7 bases; nucleotides not matched to a gene: 13. This CDR3 is CASSWARLADHGTQYF. The CDR3, as DNA: TGTGCCAGCAGCTGGGCTAGACTAGCGGATCATGGGACCCAGTACTTC.

This clonotype was found a few times. The J gene is TRBJ2-3, the V gene TRBV29-1; 8 nucleotides match TRBD2. V shed 7 bases and J 1 base; nucleotides not matched to a gene: 7. Germline V gene sequence: CDR1 SQVTM, CDR2 ANQGSEA. The length of the CDR3 is 14 residues. The CDR3, as DNA: TGCAGCGCCTCGACTAGCGTCGGCACAGATACGCAGTATTTT. It codes for CSASTSVGTDTQYF.

This clonotype was seen many times. The V and J genes are TRBV12-3 or TRBV12-4 and TRBJ2-2, with D hard to call. Trimming removed 4 bases at V and 5 bases at J, with 14 bases between. The length of the CDR3 is 15 residues. CDR3 coding DNA: TGTGCCAGCAGTTGGACCCGGCCCCGAACCGGGGAGCTGTTTTTT. Its translation is CASSWTRPRTGELFF.

Many counts were recorded for this clonotype. The chain combines TRBV28 with TRBJ2-7, with 8 bases lining up with TRBD1. V gave up 7 bases and J gave up 0 bases; unmatched junction bases: 14. CDR1 and CDR2 from the germline V gene are MDHEN and SYDVKM. This CDR3 comprises 17 residues. CDR3 sequence reads: CASIPLEQGARSYEQYF. Here the CDR3 DNA reads TGTGCCAGCATTCCCCTCGAGCAGGGGGCTCGCTCCTACGAGCAGTACTTC.

This clonotype was observed many times. J is TRBJ2-7 and V is TRBV28; D is undetermined. Germline CDR1 is MDHEN and CDR2 is SYDVKM. This CDR3 contains 12 residues. The V gene lost 5 bases and the J gene lost 0 bases, with 5 bases spanning the gap. The CDR3 protein is CASSNPSYEQYF. The DNA for the CDR3 is TGTGCCAGCAGTAACCCCTCCTACGAGCAGTACTTC.

This clonotype has at least ten counts. This sequence joins TRBV28 and TRBJ1-1, with D perhaps matching TRBD1 (5 bases). This CDR3 region has 12 residues. Deletions cut 6 bases from V and 7 bases from J, with 12 bases between. Germline V gene sequence: CDR1 MDHEN, CDR2 SYDVKM. The CDR3 DNA sequence: TGTGCCAGCAGCAGGGCTAAGGGTGAAGCTTTCTTT. This codes for CASSRAKGEAFF.

This clonotype was observed many times. The chain joins TRBV12-3 or TRBV12-4 to TRBJ2-1; 7 bases fit TRBD1. The CDR3 contains 13 residues. J lost 5 bases, V lost 7 bases, and 5 bases had no gene match. The CDR3 is CASIRRGNNEQFF. The CDR3, as DNA: TGTGCCAGCATCCGCAGGGGGAACAATGAGCAGTTCTTC.

This clonotype occurred a few times. Being one base from a much bigger clone, this may be a read error. The chain uses TRBV11-2 and TRBJ2-3; tentatively, D is TRBD1 (6 bases). Germline loops: CDR1 SGHAT, CDR2 FQNNGV. The length of the CDR3 is 15 residues. The CDR3 nucleotides are TGTGCCGGCAGCTCACTAAGAACAGGGAAGGATACGCAGTATTTT. This translates into CAGSSLRTGKDTQYF. Filled out from reference TRBV11-2 and TRBJ2-3, the complete variable domain reads EAGVAQSPRYKIIEKRQSVAFWCNPISGHATLYWYQQILGQGPKLLIQFQNNGVVDDSQLPKDRFSAERLKGVDSTLKIQPAKLEDSAVYLCAGSSLRTGKDTQYFGPGTRLTVL.

A few counts support this clonotype. The V and J genes are TRBV20-1 and TRBJ1-2; TRBD1 agrees at 7 bases. The V gene's germline CDR1 is DFQATT and CDR2 SNEGSKA (reference sequence). Losses at the gene ends were 7 bases for V and 0 bases for J; bases not matched to a gene: 11. CDR3 length equals 15 residues. CDR3 coding DNA: TGCAGTGGAGGGGGCAGGGGTACTTCTAACTATGGCTACACCTTC. Amino acid sequence: CSGGGRGTSNYGYTF.

This clonotype was picked up many times. This chain links TRBV5-6 with TRBJ2-3; a possible D gene is TRBD1 (6 bases). Germline V gene lookup returns CDR1 SGHDT and CDR2 YYEEEE. The CDR3 loop spans 15 amino acids. Trimming stripped 5 bases from V and 2 bases from J, with 15 bases between. The DNA for the CDR3 is TGTGCCAGCAGTCAACACAGGGACCTCACAGATACGCAGTATTTT. Translating gives CASSQHRDLTDTQYF. Together with reference TRBV5-6 and TRBJ2-3, the CDR3 gives the full variable domain: DAGVTQSPTHLIKTRGQQVTLRCSPKSGHDTVSWYQQALGQGPQFIFQYYEEEERQRGNFPDRFSGHQFPNYSSELNVNALLLGDSALYLCASSQHRDLTDTQYFGPGTRLTVL.

The sample holds many counts of this clonotype. This sequence joins TRBV5-1 and TRBJ2-7, with D possibly matching TRBD2 (7 bases). Trimming removed 4 bases at V and 5 bases at J, with 16 bases between. This CDR3 has 14 residues. Germline CDR1 is SGHRS and CDR2 is YFSETQ. CDR3 nucleotide sequence: TGCGCCAGCAGCAGGGGGGGGGCAAGCGACGAGCAGTACTTC. Residues: CASSRGGASDEQYF.

Ten or more counts support this clonotype. The chain joins TRBV12-3 or TRBV12-4 to TRBJ2-3; 7 positions match TRBD1. V trimming: 3 bases; J trimming: 1 base; junction bases outside the gene matches: 4. The CDR3 runs 15 residues. The CDR3 loop is CASSFLQGGTDTQYF. CDR3 DNA sequence: TGTGCCAGCAGTTTTCTCCAGGGGGGCACAGATACGCAGTATTTT.

Many counts were recorded for this clonotype. This CDR3 is CASSEGVRYGYTF. The CDR3 nucleotides are TGTGCCAGCAGTGAAGGTGTGCGCTATGGCTACACCTTC. V gene TRBV6-1 combines with J gene TRBJ1-2; D is uncertain. Germline V gives CDR1 MNHNS, CDR2 SASEGT. CDR3 length: 13 amino acids. Trimming cost V 1 base and J 4 bases, with 7 bases left between them.

This clonotype showed up just a few times. With a much larger clone just one base away, this may be a read error. The chain combines TRBV6-1 with TRBJ2-7; D is tentatively TRBD1 or TRBD2 (5 bases each). Germline V CDR1 and CDR2: MNHNS, SASEGT. With 6 bases removed from V and 3 bases from J, the gap between germline ends came to 21 bases. This CDR3 comprises 16 residues. The CDR3 coding sequence is TGTGCCAGCAGACACTCCTCCGGGGCAGGCGGCTACGAGCAGTACTTC. The encoded protein is CASRHSSGAGGYEQYF.